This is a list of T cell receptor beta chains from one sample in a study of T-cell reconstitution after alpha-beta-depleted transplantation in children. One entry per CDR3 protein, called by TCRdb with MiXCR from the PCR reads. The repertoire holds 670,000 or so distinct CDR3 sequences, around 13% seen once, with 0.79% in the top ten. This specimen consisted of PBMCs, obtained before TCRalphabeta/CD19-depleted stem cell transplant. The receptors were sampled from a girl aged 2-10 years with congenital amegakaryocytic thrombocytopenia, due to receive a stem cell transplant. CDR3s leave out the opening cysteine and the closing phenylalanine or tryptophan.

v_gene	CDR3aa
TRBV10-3	AISESGSYNEQF
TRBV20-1	SARGILSSYNEQF
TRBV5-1	ASSLAPGLAGRSFTDTQY
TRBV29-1	SVVKAWELF
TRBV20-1	SAALAGVHREQF
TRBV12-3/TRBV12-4	ASSGIAGVRETQY
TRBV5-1	ATRELLTGELF
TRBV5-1	ASSFNSGNEQF
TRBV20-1	SASPEHLQGVYTEAF
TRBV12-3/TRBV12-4	ASRGGSIGYEQY
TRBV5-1	ASSADGPGVNTGELF
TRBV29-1	SVVGGMSGF
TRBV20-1	SGTDRSYEQY
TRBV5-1	ASSLGGGSGTDTQY
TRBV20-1	SASLRDPRNNEQF
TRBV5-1	ASSWIVTDEQF
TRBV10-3	AISESGLSGIQETQY
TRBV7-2	ASSFVGNGQY
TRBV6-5	ASSYPSRGALLDEQF
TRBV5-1	ASSLQDVGLKNIQY
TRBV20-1	SASPTEPNYGYT
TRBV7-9	ASSSFDGPPEAF
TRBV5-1	ASSLQREEADTQY
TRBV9	ASSAIEREADTQY
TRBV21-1	ASSIRQAVDLYEQY
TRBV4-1	ASSQESNTYEQY
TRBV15	ATSLGRESSYEQY
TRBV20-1	SAKRFVEVDNEQF
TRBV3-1	ASSLWTDEKLF
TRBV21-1	ASSSGLAGGPPNTQY